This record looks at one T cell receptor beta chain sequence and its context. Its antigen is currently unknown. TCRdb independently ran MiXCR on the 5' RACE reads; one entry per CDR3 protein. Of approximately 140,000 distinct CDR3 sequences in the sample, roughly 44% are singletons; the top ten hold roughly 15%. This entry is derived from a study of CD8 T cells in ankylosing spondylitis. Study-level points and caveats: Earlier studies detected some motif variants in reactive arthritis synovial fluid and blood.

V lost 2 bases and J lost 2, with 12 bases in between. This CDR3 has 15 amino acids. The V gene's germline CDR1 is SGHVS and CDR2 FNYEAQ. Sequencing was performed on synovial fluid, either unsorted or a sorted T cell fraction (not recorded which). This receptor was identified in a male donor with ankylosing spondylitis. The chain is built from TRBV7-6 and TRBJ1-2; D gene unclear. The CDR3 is CASSLLGRSNYGYTF. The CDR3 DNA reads TGTGCCAGCAGCTTACTGGGCAGGTCAAACTATGGCTACACCTTC.